This is a list of T cell receptor beta chains from one sample in a study of blood T cell repertoires in COVID-19. The method was immunoSEQ multiplex PCR; TCRdb's version includes in-frame clones alone and lacks a portion of them. The sample lists 180,000 or so clones; 86% were seen once. The sample comprised peripheral blood. These receptors all come from a man in his sixties or seventies with acute or convalescent COVID-19. The CDR3 runs from the conserved cysteine through the conserved F or W.

TRBV13	TRBJ2-7	CASSFSGGQSYEQYF
TRBV27	TRBJ1-1	CASSEPGQANTEAFF
TRBV27	TRBJ1-2	CASSFGGPFLYGYTF
TRBV9	TRBJ2-6	CASSAQISGANVLTF
TRBV27	TRBJ2-1	CASSSLGGGEQFF
TRBV7-8	TRBJ2-2	CASSTLVAKNTGELFF
TRBV28	TRBJ1-1	CASSSPMSARNTEAFF
TRBV6-5	TRBJ1-4	CASCDGTGNEKLFF
TRBV18	TRBJ1-1	CASEQGAGTEAFF
TRBV30	TRBJ1-1	CAWSRVQGELTEAFF
TRBV5-1	TRBJ1-1	CASSYQGFPNTEAFF
TRBV6-6	TRBJ1-6	CASTGQPNSPLHF
TRBV5-4	TRBJ1-5	CASSLAGSQPQHF
TRBV12-5	TRBJ2-3	CASGLVGAYTQYF
TRBV5-1	TRBJ1-6	CASSSRGSYNSPLHF
TRBV15	TRBJ2-2	CATRPGARTGELFF
TRBV5-1	TRBJ2-1	CASSARGTPNNEQFF
TRBV19	TRBJ2-2	CASSILRDSYSGELFF
TRBV2	TRBJ2-3	CASSKSGRSDTQYF
TRBV10-3	TRBJ1-1	CAISSDRGRIEAFF
TRBV30	TRBJ2-5	CAWSVGTLGGETQYF
TRBV24-1	TRBJ1-2	CATNGDTYGYTF
TRBV13	TRBJ2-3	CASSLRHAGGDTQYF
TRBV18	TRBJ2-1	CASSVRLEYNEQFF
TRBV7-9	TRBJ1-5	CASSLDRETQPQHF
TRBV7-3	TRBJ2-1	CASSRGGSNEQFF
TRBV7-3	TRBJ2-7	CASSPSTGHEQYF
TRBV4-3	TRBJ1-2	CASSQGTATNYGYTF
TRBV19	TRBJ1-5	CASSIAAPRATRNQPQHF
TRBV28	TRBJ1-4	CASRRGAWEKLFF
TRBV9	TRBJ1-6	CASSEREGQINSPLHF
TRBV2	TRBJ1-3	CASSLDRAAGNTIYF
TRBV10-3	TRBJ1-2	CAISEGGVGYTF
TRBV29-1	TRBJ2-7	CSVAAGTYEQYF
TRBV15	TRBJ1-5	CATSRVTGADLANQPQHF
TRBV3-1/TRBV3-2	TRBJ2-1	CASSPWASHNEQFF
TRBV11-3	TRBJ1-1	CASSFSWNTEAFF
TRBV4-1	TRBJ2-2	CASSRGLAANTGELFF
TRBV7-3	TRBJ2-1	CASSLTGLLSSYNEQFF
TRBV9	TRBJ2-3	CACGRLAADTQYF
TRBV24-1	TRBJ1-3	CAGRKGDRGWDTIYF
TRBV24-1	TRBJ1-2	CATSDSQRWYGYTF
TRBV27	TRBJ1-5	CASSLQGPVYSNQPQHF
TRBV2	TRBJ1-4	CASTPDSVLEKLFF
TRBV29-1	TRBJ2-5	CSPSREGTQYF
TRBV2	TRBJ1-1	CASSWGQMNTEAFF
TRBV14	TRBJ2-1	CASSPRLGLWNEQFF
TRBV11-2	TRBJ1-5	CASSQGAGQPQHF
TRBV19	TRBJ2-3	CASGFYTQYF